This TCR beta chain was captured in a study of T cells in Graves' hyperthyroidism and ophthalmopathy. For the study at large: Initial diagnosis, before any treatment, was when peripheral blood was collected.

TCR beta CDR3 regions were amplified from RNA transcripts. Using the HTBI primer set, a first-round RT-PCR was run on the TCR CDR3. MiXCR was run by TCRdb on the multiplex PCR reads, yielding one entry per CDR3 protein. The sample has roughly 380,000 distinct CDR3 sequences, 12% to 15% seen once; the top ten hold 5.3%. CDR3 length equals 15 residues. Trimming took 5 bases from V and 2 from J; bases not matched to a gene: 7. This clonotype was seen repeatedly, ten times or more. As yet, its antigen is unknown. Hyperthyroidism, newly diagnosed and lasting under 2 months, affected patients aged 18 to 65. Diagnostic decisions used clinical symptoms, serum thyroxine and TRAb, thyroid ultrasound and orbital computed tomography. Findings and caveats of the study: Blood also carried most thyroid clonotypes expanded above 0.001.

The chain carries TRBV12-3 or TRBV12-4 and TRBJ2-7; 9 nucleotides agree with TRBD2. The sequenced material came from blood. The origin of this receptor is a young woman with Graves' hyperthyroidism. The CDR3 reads CASSRGGGGAYEQYF. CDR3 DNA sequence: TGTGCCAGCAGTCGCGGGGGGGGGGGTGCCTACGAGCAGTACTTC.